The source of this T cell receptor (beta chain) is a study of PD-1 blockade in classical Hodgkin lymphoma. Study findings and constraints: In CD4+ cells, TCR diversity went up significantly by C4D1, but in CD8+ cells it did not. Complete responders matched newly diagnosed patients in baseline diversity. As was reported, newly diagnosed patients showed lower baseline TCR diversity than healthy donors did.

This clone occurred a few times. Its antigen is as yet unknown. CDR3 length: 13 residues. V lost 0 bases to trimming and J lost 8 bases, with 10 bases between them. The germline gives CDR1 LNHNV, CDR2 YYDKDF (reference sequence). Sequencing was performed with immunoSEQ multiplex PCR; in TCRdb, only in-frame clones are kept and a portion is missing. The sample lists under 130,000 clones, approximately 89% seen once, with under 20% in the top ten. The time point: cycle 4 day 1 (C4D1), after 6 weeks of nivolumab. All patients experienced relapse after autologous stem cell transplantation, and brentuximab vedotin exposure was variable.

The rearrangement joins TRBV15 to TRBJ1-1; D perhaps matches TRBD1 (6 bases). The sequencing used peripheral blood mononuclear cells (PBMCs), collected before the fourth cycle of nivolumab. The sequence derives from a human donor with classical Hodgkin lymphoma. For the CDR3, the DNA is TGTGCCACCAGCAGAGATCCAGGGGCCGAAGCTTTCTTT. This encodes CATSRDPGAEAFF. Full variable domain (outside the CDR3, taken from reference TRBV15 and TRBJ1-1): DAMVIQNPRYQVTQFGKPVTLSCSQTLNHNVMYWYQQKSSQAPKLLFHYYDKDFNNEADTPDNFQSRRPNTSFCFLDIRSPGLGDTAMYLCATSRDPGAEAFFGQGTRLTVV.